These 26 T cell receptor beta chains were sequenced from one sample in a study of T cells in Graves' hyperthyroidism and ophthalmopathy. RNA transcripts gave rise to amplified TCR beta CDR3 regions. Primed by the HTBI set, a first-round RT-PCR was run on the TCR CDR3. TCRdb analysed the multiplex PCR reads with MiXCR anew, one entry per CDR3 protein. The sample holds 500,000 to 600,000 distinct CDR3 sequences, around 46% seen once. Input material: peripheral blood or thyroid tissue (not recorded which). The receptors were gathered from an adult woman with Graves' disease, either hyperthyroidism or ophthalmopathy (not recorded which).

This clonotype has ten or more counts. The chain joins TRBV7-3 to TRBJ2-6, with unresolved D. In germline, CDR1 is SGHTA, CDR2 FQGTGA. Trimming took 4 bases from V and 0 from J, leaving 4 bases between them. The CDR3 covers 14 residues. CDR3 region: CASSYHSGANVLTF. Here the CDR3 DNA reads TGTGCCAGCAGCTACCACTCTGGGGCCAACGTCCTGACTTTC. Full variable domain (missing parts from reference TRBV7-3 and TRBJ2-6): GAGVSQTPSNKVTEKGKYVELRCDPISGHTALYWYRQSLGQGPEFLIYFQGTGAADDSGLPNDRFFAVRPEGSVSTLKIQRTERGDSAVYLCASSYHSGANVLTFGAGSRLTVL.

The gene calls are TRBV19 and TRBJ2-7; the match to TRBD1 covers 7 bases. The CDR3 runs to 13 residues. V gave up 10 bases and J gave up 2 bases; unmatched junction bases: 8. CDR1 and CDR2 (germline): LNHDA, SQIVND (reference sequence). DNA of the CDR3: TGTGCCACCCTAGGACAGGCCCCCTACGAGCAGTACTTC. Its protein product is CATLGQAPYEQYF.

The rearrangement joins TRBV7-6 to TRBJ1-2; the D gene is possibly TRBD1 (5 bases). CDR1 and CDR2 (germline): SGHVS, FNYEAQ. The CDR3 is 19 amino acids. V lost 0 bases and J lost 5, with 25 bases in between. The CDR3, as DNA: TGTGCCAGCAGCTTAGCGGGGGTAGCCGGTCCTAACCACTCGTATGGCTACACCTTC. Amino acid sequence: CASSLAGVAGPNHSYGYTF.

This chain links TRBV15 with TRBJ2-2; no firm D call. The germline V gene encodes CDR1 LNHNV and CDR2 YYDKDF (reference sequence). The CDR3 is 13 residues long. V gave up 9 bases and J gave up 0 bases, with 8 bases separating them. The CDR3: CATRVTNTGELFF. The CDR3 DNA reads TGTGCCACTCGGGTTACGAACACCGGGGAGCTGTTTTTT.

The genes are TRBV11-1 and TRBJ1-1, with no clear D. The germline V and J ends were trimmed by 4 bases and 5 bases, with 17 bases remaining between them. In germline, CDR1 is SGHAT, CDR2 FQDESV (reference sequence). The CDR3 is made up of 15 amino acids. DNA for the CDR3: TGTGCCAGCAGCTCGCTATGGGCAGGAGATACTGAAGCTTTCTTT. This sequence encodes CASSSLWAGDTEAFF. Full variable domain (missing parts from reference TRBV11-1 and TRBJ1-1): EAEVAQSPRYKITEKSQAVAFWCDPISGHATLYWYRQILGQGPELLVQFQDESVVDDSQLPKDRFSAERLKGVDSTLKIQPAELGDSAMYLCASSSLWAGDTEAFFGQGTRLTVV.

This chain connects TRBV19 to TRBJ2-6; D is tentatively TRBD1 or TRBD2 (5 bases each). CDR1 and CDR2 (germline): LNHDA, SQIVND (reference sequence). The CDR3 consists of 16 residues. Trimming left V 5 bases short and J 0 bases short, with 11 bases between. CDR3 sequence: CASSYGTDSGANVLTF. The CDR3 bases are TGTGCCAGTAGTTACGGGACGGACTCTGGGGCCAACGTCCTGACTTTC.

V is TRBV20-1 and J is TRBJ2-5; 8 bases agree with TRBD1. The V and J ends lost 6 bases and 3 bases, in that order; junction bases with no gene match: 9. The CDR3 length is 14 residues. In germline, CDR1 is DFQATT, CDR2 SNEGSKA (reference sequence). The DNA for the CDR3 is TGCAGTGCAACCTCCGGACAGGGAAAAGAGACCCAGTACTTC. Protein: CSATSGQGKETQYF.

This clonotype has a count of ten or more. V and J are TRBV5-8 and TRBJ2-2; D is tentatively TRBD1 or TRBD2 (5 bases each). Germline V gene data show CDR1 as SGHTS and CDR2 as YDEGEE. The CDR3 has 14 amino acids. Trimming removed 3 bases at V and 5 bases at J, with 11 bases between. CDR3 sequence reads: CASSWDLPTGELFF. The CDR3 DNA sequence: TGTGCCAGCAGCTGGGACCTACCAACCGGGGAGCTGTTTTTT.

V usage is TRBV11-3 and J usage is TRBJ2-6; D possibly matches TRBD1 or TRBD2 (5 bases each). This CDR3 is built from 17 residues. The V gene lost 6 bases and the J gene lost 2 bases, with 17 bases spanning the gap. Germline values: CDR1 SGHNT, CDR2 YENEEA. CDR3 in DNA: TGTGCCAGCAGTGAATTGGGGGTATATCCTGGGGCCAACGTCCTGACTTTC. Translated, it gives CASSELGVYPGANVLTF.

V gene TRBV29-1 combines with J gene TRBJ1-1; D uncertain. The length of the CDR3 is 12 residues. Deletions cut 7 bases from V and 6 bases from J, with 15 bases between. The V gene's germline CDR1 is SQVTM and CDR2 ANQGSEA. This chain's CDR3 is CSAYENIAEAFF. CDR3 DNA sequence: TGCAGCGCCTACGAAAACATCGCTGAAGCTTTCTTT.

This clonotype came up many times. Just one base apart from a much larger clone, this may be a read error. The gene calls are TRBV5-1 and TRBJ1-2; no reliable D call. Looked up from germline, CDR1 is SGHRS and CDR2 is YFSETQ. CDR3 size: 12 residues. V gave up 3 bases and J gave up 7 bases, with 10 bases separating them. The CDR3 is CASSWGTGGYTF. CDR3 bases: TGCGCCAGCAGCTGGGGAACTGGTGGCTACACCTTC.

This clonotype was observed a handful of times. The chain carries TRBV29-1 and TRBJ1-2, with 7 bases that match TRBD1. V was clipped by 6 bases and J by 2 bases; unmatched bases: 3. The CDR3 contains 12 residues. Germline V gene sequence: CDR1 SQVTM, CDR2 ANQGSEA. DNA for the CDR3: TGCAGCGTCGTGGGACAGAACTATGGCTACACCTTC. Its translation: CSVVGQNYGYTF.

V gene TRBV11-3 combines with J gene TRBJ2-7, with 11 nucleotides matching TRBD2. The CDR3 contains 15 residues. The junction had 6 bases not matched to a gene; V was cut back by 5 bases and J by 3 bases. Germline V CDR1 and CDR2: SGHNT, YENEEA. CDR3 DNA: TGTGCCAGCAGCGCCCAACTAGCGGGAGTCTACGAGCAGTACTTC. Translation: CASSAQLAGVYEQYF. Complete variable domain (other parts from reference TRBV11-3 and TRBJ2-7): EAGVVQSPRYKIIEKKQPVAFWCNPISGHNTLYWYLQNLGQGPELLIRYENEEAVDDSQLPKDRFSAERLKGVDSTLKIQPAELGDSAVYLCASSAQLAGVYEQYFGPGTRLTVT.

There are many counts of this clonotype. The V and J genes are TRBV2 and TRBJ1-6; 11 nucleotides align to TRBD1. The length of the CDR3 is 15 residues. Germline-derived CDR1 and CDR2 are SNHLY and FYNNEI. V shed 6 bases and J 7 bases; nucleotides not matched to a gene: 5. The CDR3, as DNA: TGTGCCAGCAGGATCCGGGACAGGGGGAATTCACCCCTCCACTTT. Protein: CASRIRDRGNSPLHF.

The table lists this clonotype with many counts. The CDR3 DNA is TGTGCCAGCAGCGTAGCAGGGGCAAGCTATGGCTACACCTTC. Translating it yields CASSVAGASYGYTF. The chain is built from TRBV9 and TRBJ1-2; possibly TRBD1 for D (6 bases). CDR1 SGDLS and CDR2 YYNGEE come from the germline V gene. CDR3 length equals 14 residues. Trimming removed 0 bases from V and 4 bases from J, with 10 bases in between.

The chain has TRBV29-1 and TRBJ2-6, with a weak D call TRBD2 (6 bases). CDR1 is SQVTM, CDR2 ANQGSEA, per germline. The CDR3 is 14 residues long. V gave up 6 bases and J gave up 11 bases, with 20 bases separating them. The CDR3 loop reads CSVILAGYDYVLTF. CDR3 nucleotide sequence: TGCAGCGTGATACTGGCGGGATATGACTACGTCCTGACTTTC.

V and J are TRBV7-9 and TRBJ2-1, with TRBD1 identical over 9 bases. After removal of 4 bases from V and 7 bases from J, the junction contained 11 bases not matched to a gene. Germline V gene data show CDR1 as SEHNR and CDR2 as FQNEAQ (reference sequence). This CDR3 is built from 16 residues. The CDR3, as DNA: TGTGCCAGCAGCTCAAAAGGGGGGACAGGGAGTAATGAGCAGTTCTTC. This codes for CASSSKGGTGSNEQFF.

This chain links TRBV29-1 with TRBJ1-2; 7 bases align to TRBD1. The CDR3 totals 15 residues. CDR1 is SQVTM, CDR2 ANQGSEA, per germline. The V gene end was trimmed by 3 bases and the J gene end by 0 bases; junction bases not matched to a gene: 7. This CDR3 reads CSVEWGTETNYGYTF. CDR3 coding DNA: TGCAGCGTTGAGTGGGGGACAGAGACTAACTATGGCTACACCTTC.

Worth noting for this clonotype: No conserved phenylalanine or tryptophan is present at the end of the CDR3, so a read error is the likely explanation. It is unclear where the CDR3 begins or ends on the DNA, so no DNA is shown, and the CDR3 is as TCRdb lists it. V and J are TRBV9 and TRBJ2-6; the table's D call, TRBD1, was not checked against the DNA. CDR1 is SGDLS, CDR2 YYNGEE, per germline. The CDR3 length is 11 residues, termini included. The chain's CDR3 is CASSGTGGGVP.

The CDR3 protein is CASSFGESYNSPLHF. The CDR3 DNA reads as TGTGCCAGCAGCTTCGGGGAATCCTATAATTCACCCCTCCACTTT. The chain carries TRBV7-9 and TRBJ1-6; D not resolved. Trimming pared 3 bases from V and 1 base from J, leaving 7 bases between. Germline CDR1 is SEHNR and CDR2 is FQNEAQ (reference sequence). CDR3 size: 15 residues. The full variable domain, completed using reference TRBV7-9 and TRBJ1-6, is DTGVSQNPRHKITKRGQNVTFRCDPISEHNRLYWYRQTLGQGPEFLTYFQNEAQLEKSRLLSDRFSAERPKGSFSTLEIQRTEQGDSAMYLCASSFGESYNSPLHFGNGTRLTVT.

CDR3: CASSLYQGGNTIYF. CDR3 coding DNA: TGCGCCAGCAGTTTATACCAGGGAGGAAACACCATATATTTT. The genes are TRBV10-2 and TRBJ1-3; tentative D call: TRBD1 (5 bases). This CDR3 region has 14 residues. With 5 bases removed from V and 4 bases from J, the gap between germline ends came to 12 bases. The V gene's germline CDR1 is WSHSY and CDR2 SAAADI.

The table lists this clonotype with many counts. V and J are TRBV6-6 and TRBJ1-4; D not certain. The CDR3 is 13 residues long. Deletions cut 6 bases from V and 10 bases from J, with 15 bases between. The germline gives CDR1 MNHNY, CDR2 SVGAGI (reference sequence). The CDR3 here is CASSPGPRAKLFF. The CDR3 DNA reads TGTGCCAGCAGCCCGGGCCCTCGGGCAAAACTGTTTTTT.

CDR3 DNA: TGTGCCATCAGTGGGTCGGCTAGCGGGAGTATCCGGGTCGAGCAGTACTTC. Protein: CAISGSASGSIRVEQYF. The V gene is TRBV10-3, the J gene TRBJ2-7; 10 bases fit TRBD2. The V gene's germline CDR1 is ENHRY and CDR2 SYGVKD. J was trimmed by 6 bases and V by 4 bases; bases with no gene match: 15. The CDR3 covers 17 residues.

At least ten counts were recorded for this clonotype. The chain has TRBV5-5 and TRBJ1-5; maybe TRBD1 (6 bases). V lost 0 bases and J lost 4, with 11 bases in between. Germline CDR1 is SGHKS and CDR2 is YYEKEE (reference sequence). The CDR3 totals 15 residues. CDR3 sequence: CASSLEGGPNQPQHF. The CDR3 bases are TGTGCCAGCAGCTTGGAGGGGGGGCCTAATCAGCCCCAGCATTTT. Drawing the rest from reference TRBV5-5 and TRBJ1-5, the complete variable domain is DAGVTQSPTHLIKTRGQQVTLRCSPISGHKSVSWYQQVLGQGPQFIFQYYEKEERGRGNFPDRFSARQFPNYSSELNVNALLLGDSALYLCASSLEGGPNQPQHFGDGTRLSIL.

This clonotype was seen a single time. This chain connects TRBV9 to TRBJ2-7; D is unresolved. V lost 5 bases to trimming and J lost 0 bases, with 12 bases between them. This CDR3 has 14 amino acids. Germline loops: CDR1 SGDLS, CDR2 YYNGEE. CDR3 DNA: TGTGCCAGCAGACTCGACGGAAACTCCTACGAGCAGTACTTC. Translated: CASRLDGNSYEQYF.

This clonotype was counted at least ten times. The chain joins TRBV2 to TRBJ1-2; no clear D gene. The CDR3 extends over 15 amino acids. The V gene's germline CDR1 is SNHLY and CDR2 FYNNEI. Trimming left V 8 bases short and J 7 bases short, with 23 bases between. In DNA, the CDR3 is TGTGCCAGCGGGCCCTCGCCAGGAGGGAAGAGTGGCTACACCTTC. Translated, it gives CASGPSPGGKSGYTF.